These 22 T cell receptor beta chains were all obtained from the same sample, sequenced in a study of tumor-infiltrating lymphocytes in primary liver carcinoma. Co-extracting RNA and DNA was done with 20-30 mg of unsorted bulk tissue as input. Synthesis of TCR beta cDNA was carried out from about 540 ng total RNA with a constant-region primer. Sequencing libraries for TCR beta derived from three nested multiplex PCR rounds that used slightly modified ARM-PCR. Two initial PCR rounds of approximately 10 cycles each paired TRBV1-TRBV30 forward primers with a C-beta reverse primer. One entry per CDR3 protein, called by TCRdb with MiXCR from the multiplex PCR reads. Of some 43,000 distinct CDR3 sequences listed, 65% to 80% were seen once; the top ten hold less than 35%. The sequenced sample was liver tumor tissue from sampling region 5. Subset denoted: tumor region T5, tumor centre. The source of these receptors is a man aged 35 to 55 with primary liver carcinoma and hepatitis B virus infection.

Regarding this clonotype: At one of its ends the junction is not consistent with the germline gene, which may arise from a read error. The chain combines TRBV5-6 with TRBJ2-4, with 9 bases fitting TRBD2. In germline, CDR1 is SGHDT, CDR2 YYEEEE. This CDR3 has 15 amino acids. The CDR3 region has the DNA TGTGCCAGCAACTTGGAAGCGGGGGGCACAAACATTCGGTACTTC. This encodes CASNLEAGGTNIRYF.

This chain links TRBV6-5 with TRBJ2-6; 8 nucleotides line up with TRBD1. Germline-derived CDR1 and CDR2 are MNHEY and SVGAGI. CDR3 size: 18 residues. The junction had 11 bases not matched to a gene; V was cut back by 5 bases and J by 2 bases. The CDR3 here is CASSHWTGMKTGANVLTF. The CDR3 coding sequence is TGTGCCAGCAGTCATTGGACAGGGATGAAGACTGGGGCCAACGTCCTGACTTTC.

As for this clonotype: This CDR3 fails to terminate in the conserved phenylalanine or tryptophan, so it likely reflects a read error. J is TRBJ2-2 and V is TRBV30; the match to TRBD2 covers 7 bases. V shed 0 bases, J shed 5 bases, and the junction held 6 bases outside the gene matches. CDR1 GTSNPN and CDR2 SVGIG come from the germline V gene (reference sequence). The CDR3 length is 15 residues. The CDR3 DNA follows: TGTGCCTGGAGTGTACTGGGAGGGCAAACCGGGGAGCTGTTTCTT. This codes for CAWSVLGGQTGELFL.

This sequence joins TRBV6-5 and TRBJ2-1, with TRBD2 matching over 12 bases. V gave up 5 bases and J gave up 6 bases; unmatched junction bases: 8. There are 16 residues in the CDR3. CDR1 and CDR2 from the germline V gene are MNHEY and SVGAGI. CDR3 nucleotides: TGTGCCAGCAGTACGGTCCGACTAGCGGGAGCCAATGAGCAGTTCTTC. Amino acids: CASSTVRLAGANEQFF.

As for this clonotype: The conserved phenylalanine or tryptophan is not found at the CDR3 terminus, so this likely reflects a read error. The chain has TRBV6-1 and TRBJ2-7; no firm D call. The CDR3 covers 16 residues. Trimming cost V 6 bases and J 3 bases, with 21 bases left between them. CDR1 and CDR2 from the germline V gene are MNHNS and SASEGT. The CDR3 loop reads CASRTATTGIYYEQYS. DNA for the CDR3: TGTGCCAGCAGGACCGCCACGACTGGCATTTACTACGAGCAGTACTCC.

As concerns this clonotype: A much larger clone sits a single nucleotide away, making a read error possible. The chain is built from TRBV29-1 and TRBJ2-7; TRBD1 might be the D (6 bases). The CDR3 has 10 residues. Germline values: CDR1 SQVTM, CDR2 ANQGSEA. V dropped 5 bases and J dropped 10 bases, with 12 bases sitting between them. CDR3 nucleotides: TGCAGCGTTTCCGTGGGGGCCCAGTACTTC. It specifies CSVSVGAQYF.

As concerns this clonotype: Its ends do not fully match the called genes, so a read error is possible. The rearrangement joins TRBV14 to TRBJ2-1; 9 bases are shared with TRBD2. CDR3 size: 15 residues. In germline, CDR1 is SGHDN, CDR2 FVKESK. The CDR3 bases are TGTACCAGTAGTGCCGTAGCGGGAGCCTACAGTGAGCAGTTCTTC. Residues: CTSSAVAGAYSEQFF.

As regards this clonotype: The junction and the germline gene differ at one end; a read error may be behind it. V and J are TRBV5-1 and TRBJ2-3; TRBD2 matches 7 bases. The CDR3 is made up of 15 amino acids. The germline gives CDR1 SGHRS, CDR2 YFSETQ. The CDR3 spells CASSLEGGRTDTQYF. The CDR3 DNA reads TGCGCCAGCAGCTTAGAGGGAGGGCGCACAGATACACAGTATTTT.

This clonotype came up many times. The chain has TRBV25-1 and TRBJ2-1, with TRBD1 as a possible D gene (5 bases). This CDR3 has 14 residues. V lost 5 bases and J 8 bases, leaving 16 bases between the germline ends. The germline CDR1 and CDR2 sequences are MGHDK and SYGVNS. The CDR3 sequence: CASSKGFEAHEQFF. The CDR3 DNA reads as TGTGCCAGCAGTAAGGGGTTTGAGGCACATGAGCAGTTCTTC.

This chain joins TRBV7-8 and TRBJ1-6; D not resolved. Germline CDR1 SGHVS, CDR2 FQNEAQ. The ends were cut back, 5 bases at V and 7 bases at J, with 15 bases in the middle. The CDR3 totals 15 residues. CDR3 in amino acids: CASSIQERENSPLHF. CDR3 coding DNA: TGTGCCAGCAGCATCCAGGAGCGGGAGAATTCACCCCTCCACTTT.

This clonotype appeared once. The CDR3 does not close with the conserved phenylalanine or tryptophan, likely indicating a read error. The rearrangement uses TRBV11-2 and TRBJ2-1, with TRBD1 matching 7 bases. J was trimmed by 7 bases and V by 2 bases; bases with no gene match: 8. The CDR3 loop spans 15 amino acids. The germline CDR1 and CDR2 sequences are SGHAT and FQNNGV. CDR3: CASSLQGPTGNEQFS. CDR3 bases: TGTGCCAGCAGCTTACAAGGTCCGACAGGGAATGAGCAGTTCTCC.

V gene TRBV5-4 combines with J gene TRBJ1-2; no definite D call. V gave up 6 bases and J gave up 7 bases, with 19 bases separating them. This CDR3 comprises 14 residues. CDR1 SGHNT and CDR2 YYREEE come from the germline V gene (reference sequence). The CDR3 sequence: CASTARGSGFGYTF. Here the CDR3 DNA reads TGTGCCAGCACCGCTCGTGGATCAGGTTTTGGCTACACCTTC.

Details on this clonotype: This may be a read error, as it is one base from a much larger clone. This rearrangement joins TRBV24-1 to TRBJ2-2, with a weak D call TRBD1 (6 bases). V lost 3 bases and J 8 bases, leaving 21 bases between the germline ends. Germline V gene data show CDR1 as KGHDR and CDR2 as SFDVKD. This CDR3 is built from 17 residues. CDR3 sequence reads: CATSDTSGNREEGELFF. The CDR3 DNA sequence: TGTGCCACCAGTGATACCTCCGGGAACAGGGAAGAAGGGGAGCTGTTTTTT.

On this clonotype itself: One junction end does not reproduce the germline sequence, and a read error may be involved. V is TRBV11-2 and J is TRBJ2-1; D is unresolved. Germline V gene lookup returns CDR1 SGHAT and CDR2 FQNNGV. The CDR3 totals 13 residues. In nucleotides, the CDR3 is TGTGCCAGCGGCTTAAATAATGCCTATGAGCAGTTATTC. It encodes CASGLNNAYEQLF.

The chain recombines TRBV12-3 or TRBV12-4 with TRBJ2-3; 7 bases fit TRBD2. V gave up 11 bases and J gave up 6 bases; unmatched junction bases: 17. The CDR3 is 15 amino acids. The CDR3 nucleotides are TGTGCCGGCACACAGGTAGCGGGCGCCACGGATACGCAGTATTTT. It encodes CAGTQVAGATDTQYF.

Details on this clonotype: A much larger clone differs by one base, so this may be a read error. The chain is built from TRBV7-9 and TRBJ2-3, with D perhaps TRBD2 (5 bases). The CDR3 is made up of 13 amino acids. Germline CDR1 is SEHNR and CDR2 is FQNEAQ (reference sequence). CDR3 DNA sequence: TGTGCCAGCAGCTTAGTTAGCGTGGATACGCGGTATTTT. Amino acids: CASSLVSVDTRYF.

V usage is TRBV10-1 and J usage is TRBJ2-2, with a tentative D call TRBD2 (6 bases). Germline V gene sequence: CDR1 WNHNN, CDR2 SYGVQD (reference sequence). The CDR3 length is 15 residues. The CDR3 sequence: CASGESSQYTGELFF. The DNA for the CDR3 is TGCGCTAGCGGTGAGTCATCGCAGTACACCGGGGAGCTGTTTTTT.

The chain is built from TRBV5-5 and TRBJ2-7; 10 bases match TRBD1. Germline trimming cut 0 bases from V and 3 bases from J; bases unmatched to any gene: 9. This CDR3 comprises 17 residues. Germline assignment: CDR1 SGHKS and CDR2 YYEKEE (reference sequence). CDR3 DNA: TGTGCCAGCAGCTTGGCCACGAGGACAGGGGGAATCTACGAGCAGTACTTC. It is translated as CASSLATRTGGIYEQYF.

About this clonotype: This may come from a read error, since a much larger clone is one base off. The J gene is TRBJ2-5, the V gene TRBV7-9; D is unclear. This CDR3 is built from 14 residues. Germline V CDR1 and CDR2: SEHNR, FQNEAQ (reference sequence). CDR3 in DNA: TGTGCCAGCAGCTTAGCAACTGGGTATGAGACCCAGTGCTTC. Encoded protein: CASSLATGYETQCF.

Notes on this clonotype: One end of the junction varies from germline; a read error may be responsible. The CDR3 protein is CANSVRGAGTGELFF. The CDR3 region has the DNA TGTGCCAACAGCGTAAGGGGGGCAGGCACCGGGGAGCTGTTTTTT. This chain links TRBV9 with TRBJ2-2; D may match TRBD1 or TRBD2 (6 bases each). The CDR3 is 15 residues long. Germline values: CDR1 SGDLS, CDR2 YYNGEE.

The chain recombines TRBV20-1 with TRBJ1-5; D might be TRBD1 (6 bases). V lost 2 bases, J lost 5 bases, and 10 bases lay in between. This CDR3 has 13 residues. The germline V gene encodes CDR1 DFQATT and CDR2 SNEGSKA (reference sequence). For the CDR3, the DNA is TGCAGTGCTAGACAGGGGATATATCAGCCCCAGCATTTT. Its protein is CSARQGIYQPQHF.

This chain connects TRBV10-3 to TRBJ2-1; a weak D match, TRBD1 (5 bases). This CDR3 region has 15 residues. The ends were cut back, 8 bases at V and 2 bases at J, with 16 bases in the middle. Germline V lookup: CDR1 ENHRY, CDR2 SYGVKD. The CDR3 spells CAIGSGHGTYNEQFF. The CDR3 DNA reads TGTGCCATCGGATCAGGACATGGGACCTACAATGAGCAGTTCTTC.